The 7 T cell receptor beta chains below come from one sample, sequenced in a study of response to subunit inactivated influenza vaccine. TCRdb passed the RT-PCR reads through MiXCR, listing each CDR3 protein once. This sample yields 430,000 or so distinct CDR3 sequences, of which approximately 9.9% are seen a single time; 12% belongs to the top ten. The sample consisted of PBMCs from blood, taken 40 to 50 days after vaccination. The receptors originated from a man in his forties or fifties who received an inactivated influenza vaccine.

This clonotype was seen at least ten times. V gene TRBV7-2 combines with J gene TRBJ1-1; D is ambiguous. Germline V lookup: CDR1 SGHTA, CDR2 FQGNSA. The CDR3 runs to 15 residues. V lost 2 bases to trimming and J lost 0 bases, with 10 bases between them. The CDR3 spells CASSLSSGLNTEAFF. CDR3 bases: TGTGCCAGCAGCTTATCGTCCGGTCTGAACACTGAAGCTTTCTTT.

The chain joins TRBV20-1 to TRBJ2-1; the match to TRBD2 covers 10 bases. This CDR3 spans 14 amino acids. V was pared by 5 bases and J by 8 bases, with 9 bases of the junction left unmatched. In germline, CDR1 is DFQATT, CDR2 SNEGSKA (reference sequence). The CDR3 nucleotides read TGCAGTGCTCCATCTAGCGGGAGAGCGTATGAGCAGTTCTTC. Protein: CSAPSSGRAYEQFF.

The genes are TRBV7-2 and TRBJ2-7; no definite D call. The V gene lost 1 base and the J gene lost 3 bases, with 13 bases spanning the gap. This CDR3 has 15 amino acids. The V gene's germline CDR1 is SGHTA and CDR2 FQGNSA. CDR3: CASSLVLQQIYEQYF. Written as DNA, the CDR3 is TGTGCCAGCAGCTTAGTTCTACAGCAGATCTACGAGCAGTACTTC.

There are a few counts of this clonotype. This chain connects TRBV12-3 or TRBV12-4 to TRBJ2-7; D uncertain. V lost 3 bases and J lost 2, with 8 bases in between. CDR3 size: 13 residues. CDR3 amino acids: CASSFGVPYEQYF. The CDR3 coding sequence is TGTGCCAGCAGTTTTGGGGTACCCTACGAGCAGTACTTC.

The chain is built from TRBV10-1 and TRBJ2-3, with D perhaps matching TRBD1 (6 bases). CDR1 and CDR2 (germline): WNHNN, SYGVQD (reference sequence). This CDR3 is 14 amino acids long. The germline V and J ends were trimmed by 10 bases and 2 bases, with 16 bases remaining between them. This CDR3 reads CATKGVQATDTQYF. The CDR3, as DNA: TGCGCCACCAAGGGGGTACAGGCCACAGATACGCAGTATTTT.

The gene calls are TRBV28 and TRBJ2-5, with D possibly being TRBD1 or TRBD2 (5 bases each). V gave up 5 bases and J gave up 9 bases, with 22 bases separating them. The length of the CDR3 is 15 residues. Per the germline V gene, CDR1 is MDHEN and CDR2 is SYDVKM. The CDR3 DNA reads TGTGCCAGCAGTAACCGGGACGGCCCCTTCGGCGCCCAGTACTTC. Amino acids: CASSNRDGPFGAQYF.

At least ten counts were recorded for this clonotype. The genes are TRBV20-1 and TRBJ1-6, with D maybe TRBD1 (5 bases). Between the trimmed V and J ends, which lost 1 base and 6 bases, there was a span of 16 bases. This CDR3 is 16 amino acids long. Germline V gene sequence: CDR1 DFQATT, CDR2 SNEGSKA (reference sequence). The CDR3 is CSARVFAGPSNSPLHF. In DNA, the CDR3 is TGCAGTGCTAGAGTGTTTGCGGGACCGAGTAATTCACCCCTCCACTTT.